This record covers a single T cell receptor beta chain. Antigen unknown. This sample was included in a study of cytotoxic CD8 clonotypes in ibrutinib-treated CLL. About the study: Results showed roughly 25 partial and 2 complete responses; following median 68 months, approximately 14 remained remitted, about twelve advanced. Overall study results and limits: Increased clonality at ibrutinib response gave way to a return toward baseline at progression. On treatment, the uncommon public clonotypes contracted or remained stable.

Germline V gives CDR1 SNHLY, CDR2 FYNNEI. The CDR3 sequence is 17 residues long. V shed 8 bases, J shed 1 base, and the junction held 12 bases outside the gene matches. Sequenced by immunoSEQ multiplex PCR; TCRdb stores in-frame clones only, minus some. Of about 150,000 clones in the sample, around 80% were seen once. Approximately 2.2 micrograms of genomic DNA, which was extracted from cryopreserved PBMCs, served as the material used for the TCR beta libraries. The chain is built from TRBV2 and TRBJ2-3, with 10 nucleotides matching TRBD1. The sequence was obtained from a human donor with chronic lymphocytic leukemia. Sequencing was performed on PBMCs, taken after 12 months of ibrutinib treatment. The CDR3 loop is CASGADRDRGGTDTQYF. The CDR3 nucleotides are TGTGCCAGCGGAGCGGATCGGGACAGGGGAGGCACAGATACGCAGTATTTT.